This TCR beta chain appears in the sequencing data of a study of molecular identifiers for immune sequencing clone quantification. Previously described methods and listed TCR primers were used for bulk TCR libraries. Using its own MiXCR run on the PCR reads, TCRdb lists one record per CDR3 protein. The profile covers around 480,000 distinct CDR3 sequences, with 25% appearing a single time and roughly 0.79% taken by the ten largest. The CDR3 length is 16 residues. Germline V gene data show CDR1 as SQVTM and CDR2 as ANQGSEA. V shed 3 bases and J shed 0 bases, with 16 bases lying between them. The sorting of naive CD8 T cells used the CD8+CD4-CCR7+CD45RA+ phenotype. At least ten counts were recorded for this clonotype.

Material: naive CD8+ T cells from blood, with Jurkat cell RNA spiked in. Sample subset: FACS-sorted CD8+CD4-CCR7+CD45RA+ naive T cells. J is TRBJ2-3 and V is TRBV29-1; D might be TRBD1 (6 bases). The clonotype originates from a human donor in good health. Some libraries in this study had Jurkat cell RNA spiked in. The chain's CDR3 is CSVEGAGLGSTDTQYF. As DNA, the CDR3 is TGCAGCGTTGAGGGGGCAGGGTTAGGAAGCACAGATACGCAGTATTTT.